Here is one T cell receptor beta chain with its context. The target antigen is unknown. TCRdb keeps only in-frame clones here, not all; method: immunoSEQ multiplex PCR. The sample includes over 1,500 clones, 77% of them seen just once. The germline CDR1 and CDR2 sequences are SGHDN and FVKESK. V was pared by 8 bases and J by 1 base, with 2 bases of the junction left unmatched. The CDR3 length is 13 residues. Normal lung was sampled as far from the tumour as possible, at least 3 cm. Frozen unsorted single-cell suspensions supplied the genomic DNA. The data originate from a study of immune cell composition in non-small cell lung cancer. General observations from the study: Tumour TCR-beta clonality was not significantly tied to smoking pack-years. About 80% of squamous and 30% to 35% of adenocarcinoma cases had tumour-associated clones >0.5%.

This chain joins TRBV14 and TRBJ2-7, with 10 bases identical to TRBD2. The TCR comes from a human donor with non-small cell lung cancer. Sequencing used non-adjacent lung tissue. The CDR3 here is CASWTSGSYEQYF. CDR3 sequence (DNA): TGTGCCAGCTGGACTAGCGGATCCTACGAGCAGTACTTC.